The 29 T cell receptor beta chains below all came from one sample that was sequenced in a study of T cells in Graves' hyperthyroidism and ophthalmopathy. The CDR3 regions of TCR beta were amplified from RNA transcripts. Primed by the HTBI set, a first-round RT-PCR was run on the TCR CDR3. TCRdb reanalysed the multiplex PCR reads using MiXCR and keeps one entry per CDR3 protein. The table includes roughly 420,000 distinct CDR3 sequences, approximately 15% detected once. Sequencing used blood. These receptors all come from a woman younger than 30 with Graves' hyperthyroidism.

Ten or more counts support this clonotype. V usage is TRBV12-3 or TRBV12-4 and J usage is TRBJ2-7, with 11 bases lining up with TRBD2. The J segment lost 3 bases and the V segment lost 2 bases, leaving 6 bases of the junction unmatched. This CDR3 has 16 residues. The CDR3 sequence is CASSLSGSGRVYEQYF. CDR3 coding DNA: TGTGCCAGCAGTTTAAGTGGTAGCGGGAGGGTCTACGAGCAGTACTTC.

This clonotype was seen ten or more times. The chain uses TRBV13 and TRBJ2-1, with 12 bases matching TRBD2. The junction had 7 bases not matched to a gene; V was cut back by 6 bases and J by 7 bases. The length of the CDR3 is 15 residues. From germline, CDR1 is PRHDT and CDR2 FYEKMQ (reference sequence). The CDR3 here is CASSLAGGPLNEQFF. CDR3 nucleotides: TGTGCCAGCAGTCTAGCGGGAGGGCCTTTGAATGAGCAGTTCTTC.

This clonotype has at least ten counts. The CDR3 protein is CASSRSGRSYNEQFF. CDR3 DNA: TGTGCCAGCAGCCGTAGCGGGAGATCCTACAATGAGCAGTTCTTC. V usage is TRBV7-8 and J usage is TRBJ2-1, with 9 positions matching TRBD2. The CDR3 consists of 15 residues. V lost 5 bases to trimming and J lost 1 base; unmatched junction nucleotides: 3. Germline values: CDR1 SGHVS, CDR2 FQNEAQ. Complete variable domain (other parts from reference TRBV7-8 and TRBJ2-1): GAGVSQSPRYKVAKRGQDVALRCDPISGHVSLFWYQQALGQGPEFLTYFQNEAQLDKSGLPSDRFFAERPEGSVSTLKIQRTQQEDSAVYLCASSRSGRSYNEQFFGPGTRLTVL.

This clonotype has at least ten counts. The genes are TRBV28 and TRBJ2-3, with 8 bases lining up with TRBD1. CDR1 is MDHEN and CDR2 is SYDVKM in the germline V gene. The trim removed 4 bases at V and 6 bases at J, leaving 9 bases unmatched. This CDR3 spans 15 amino acids. The CDR3 spells CASSSLTGDSDTQYF. The CDR3 DNA follows: TGTGCCAGCAGTTCGTTGACAGGGGATAGTGATACGCAGTATTTT.

The V call is TRBV7-8, the J call TRBJ1-4, with 10 nucleotides matching TRBD1. The CDR3 has 15 amino acids. The ends lost 0 bases at V and 10 bases at J; junction bases unmatched: 5. Germline CDR1 reads SGHVS; CDR2 reads FQNEAQ. The CDR3 here is CASSLARDRGGKLFF. The DNA of the CDR3 is TGTGCCAGCAGCTTAGCGCGGGACAGGGGTGGAAAACTGTTTTTT.

This clonotype was detected ten times or more. The genes are TRBV6-5 and TRBJ1-5, with TRBD1 as a possible D gene (5 bases). The CDR3 extends over 15 amino acids. In germline, CDR1 is MNHEY, CDR2 SVGAGI. The ends were cut back, 0 bases at V and 1 base at J, with 7 bases in the middle. Here the CDR3 DNA reads TGTGCCAGCAGTTACTCGAGACAGAGCAATCAGCCCCAGCATTTT. Protein sequence: CASSYSRQSNQPQHF.

This clonotype appeared many times. One end of the junction does not line up with germline, which may come from a read error. The chain carries TRBV2 and TRBJ2-5; 8 bases are shared with TRBD2. This CDR3 contains 14 residues. Germline CDR1 and CDR2: SNHLY and FYNNEI. CDR3 DNA sequence: TGTGCCAGCAGTAAAGCGGGGGTCTTGGAGACCCAGTACTTC. It specifies CASSKAGVLETQYF.

The chain has TRBV28 and TRBJ2-3; the match to TRBD1 covers 8 bases. Germline loops: CDR1 MDHEN, CDR2 SYDVKM. With 5 bases clipped from V and 2 bases from J, the junction kept 6 bases outside the gene matches. This CDR3 region has 15 residues. The CDR3 loop reads CASSKQGGLTDTQYF. Written as DNA, the CDR3 is TGTGCCAGCAGTAAACAGGGGGGCCTCACAGATACGCAGTATTTT. Full variable domain (outside the CDR3, taken from reference TRBV28 and TRBJ2-3): DVKVTQSSRYLVKRTGEKVFLECVQDMDHENMFWYRQDPGLGLRLIYFSYDVKMKEKGDIPEGYSVSREKKERFSLILESASTNQTSMYLCASSKQGGLTDTQYFGPGTRLTVL.

This clonotype was seen repeatedly, ten times or more. This chain connects TRBV27 to TRBJ2-7; a possible D gene is TRBD1 (5 bases). Trimming left V 5 bases short and J 3 bases short, with 26 bases between. Germline-derived CDR1 and CDR2 are MNHEY and SMNVEV (reference sequence). The CDR3 length is 18 residues. The CDR3 loop reads CASSHRPYGQGLFYEQYF. CDR3 sequence (DNA): TGTGCCAGCAGTCACCGCCCTTACGGCCAGGGCCTTTTCTACGAGCAGTACTTC.

In its sample, this clonotype was seen many times. The V call is TRBV28, the J call TRBJ1-2, with D maybe TRBD1 (5 bases). Germline V CDR1 and CDR2: MDHEN, SYDVKM. This CDR3 contains 12 residues. V dropped 8 bases and J dropped 5 bases, with 12 bases sitting between them. The CDR3 spells CASGPGGYGYTF. CDR3 in DNA: TGTGCCAGCGGGCCGGGGGGTTATGGCTACACCTTC.

The gene calls are TRBV6-4 and TRBJ2-3, with 11 nucleotides matching TRBD2. In germline, CDR1 is MRHNA, CDR2 SNTAGT. The ends lost 4 bases at V and 5 bases at J; junction bases unmatched: 2. The CDR3 runs 14 residues. In DNA form, the CDR3 reads TGTGCCAGCAGTGGAGGACTAGCGGGAGATACGCAGTATTTT. Encoded protein: CASSGGLAGDTQYF.

This clonotype showed up many times. The chain is built from TRBV27 and TRBJ2-7; D unresolved. Trimming stripped 4 bases from V and 5 bases from J, with 12 bases between. Germline CDR1 MNHEY, CDR2 SMNVEV (reference sequence). The CDR3 is 13 residues long. The CDR3 region is CASSSGPDDEQYF. CDR3 nucleotide sequence: TGTGCCAGCAGTTCTGGACCCGACGACGAGCAGTACTTC.

This clonotype was picked up many times. The chain uses TRBV12-3 or TRBV12-4 and TRBJ2-4; D remains ambiguous. Deletions cut 2 bases from V and 4 bases from J, with 9 bases between. This CDR3 is built from 14 residues. This CDR3 reads CASSLKGRKNIQYF. The CDR3, as DNA: TGTGCCAGCAGTTTAAAGGGCAGGAAAAACATTCAGTACTTC.

This clonotype was picked up many times. The rearrangement links TRBV24-1 to TRBJ1-5; no definite D call. V was clipped by 4 bases and J by 4 bases, with 4 bases between them. Germline assignment: CDR1 KGHDR and CDR2 SFDVKD. This CDR3 has 12 residues. The CDR3, as DNA: TGTGCCACCAGTGACGCTAATCAGCCCCAGCATTTT. Its translation: CATSDANQPQHF.

The rearrangement links TRBV6-5 to TRBJ1-4; 7 positions agree with TRBD1. Germline lookup yields CDR1 MNHEY and CDR2 SVGAGI. The J segment lost 7 bases and the V segment lost 1 base, leaving 6 bases of the junction unmatched. The CDR3 loop spans 15 amino acids. The CDR3 DNA follows: TGTGCCAGCAGTTACTTTTCGCAGGGGGGTGAAAAACTGTTTTTT. Residues: CASSYFSQGGEKLFF.

This clonotype was counted ten times or more. This rearrangement joins TRBV28 to TRBJ1-6; perhaps TRBD1 as D (6 bases). Looked up from germline, CDR1 is MDHEN and CDR2 is SYDVKM. V was cut by 2 bases and J by 7 bases, with 21 bases left in between. The CDR3 loop spans 18 amino acids. The CDR3 spells CASSLGGHKDLWNSPLHF. The CDR3 DNA reads as TGTGCCAGCAGTTTAGGGGGACATAAGGATTTGTGGAATTCACCCCTCCACTTT.

This clonotype was recorded at least ten times. This chain joins TRBV24-1 and TRBJ1-5; 12 bases align to TRBD1. The V gene end was trimmed by 2 bases and the J gene end by 0 bases; junction bases not matched to a gene: 7. The CDR3 has 19 residues. Germline CDR1 reads KGHDR; CDR2 reads SFDVKD. The CDR3 DNA sequence: TGTGCCACCAGTGATTCCCGGGACAGGGGGCCATTTAGCAATCAGCCCCAGCATTTT. Encoded protein: CATSDSRDRGPFSNQPQHF.

This clonotype was seen at least ten times. The chain couples TRBV12-3 or TRBV12-4 to TRBJ2-5; 7 bases map to TRBD2. This CDR3 is built from 17 residues. V trimming: 6 bases; J trimming: 9 bases; junction bases outside the gene matches: 22. For the CDR3, the DNA is TGTGCCAGCAGCCCTAAAGCTCAGGGATGGTTGGGGAGGGCCCAGTACTTC. Translating it yields CASSPKAQGWLGRAQYF.

This clonotype was seen a few times. This chain joins TRBV20-1 and TRBJ2-3, with D maybe TRBD2 (5 bases). Germline assignment: CDR1 DFQATT and CDR2 SNEGSKA (reference sequence). Trimming cost V 6 bases and J 4 bases, with 8 bases left between them. CDR3 length: 11 amino acids. The CDR3 DNA follows: TGCAGTGCCCTAGCCCCAGATACGCAGTATTTT. This sequence encodes CSALAPDTQYF.

This clonotype was recorded at least ten times. This chain links TRBV4-1 with TRBJ1-5; no reliable D call. CDR1 is MGHRA and CDR2 is YSYEKL in the germline V gene. The ends were cut back, 3 bases at V and 6 bases at J, with 12 bases in the middle. The CDR3 has 14 residues. CDR3 residues: CASSQEHRGQPQHF. The CDR3 nucleotides are TGCGCCAGCAGCCAGGAACATAGAGGTCAGCCCCAGCATTTT.

This clonotype has only a few counts. V usage is TRBV5-4 and J usage is TRBJ2-3; 7 nucleotides align to TRBD1. From germline, CDR1 is SGHNT and CDR2 YYREEE (reference sequence). The CDR3 covers 17 residues. Trimming removed 3 bases from V and 3 bases from J; junction bases left unmatched: 13. CDR3 sequence: CASSSQGPGGRTDTQYF. CDR3 sequence (DNA): TGTGCCAGCAGCTCCCAGGGCCCAGGGGGACGTACAGATACGCAGTATTTT.

This clonotype was detected ten times or more. This chain joins TRBV5-5 and TRBJ2-3, with TRBD2 matching 12 bases. The CDR3 contains 17 residues. The germline V gene encodes CDR1 SGHKS and CDR2 YYEKEE (reference sequence). J lost 2 bases, V lost 4 bases, and 8 bases had no gene match. CDR3 sequence: CASSLRLAGEITDTQYF. The DNA of the CDR3 is TGTGCCAGCAGCCTCCGACTAGCGGGGGAGATCACAGATACGCAGTATTTT.

This clonotype was recorded many times. This sequence joins TRBV6-1 and TRBJ2-7; D is perhaps TRBD1 (5 bases). V was trimmed by 6 bases and J by 3 bases, leaving 18 bases between them. The CDR3 runs 15 residues. Germline V lookup: CDR1 MNHNS, CDR2 SASEGT. The CDR3 reads CASREKQVAFYEQYF. The CDR3 DNA reads TGTGCCAGCAGGGAAAAACAGGTGGCCTTCTACGAGCAGTACTTC.

This clonotype was observed many times. J is TRBJ2-3 and V is TRBV20-1; unclear D gene. V lost 6 bases and J lost 5, with 24 bases in between. The CDR3 is made up of 16 amino acids. Germline V gene lookup returns CDR1 DFQATT and CDR2 SNEGSKA (reference sequence). CDR3 in amino acids: CSARPGFERSRDTQYF. In DNA, the CDR3 is TGCAGTGCCCGTCCGGGTTTCGAACGCTCCAGAGATACGCAGTATTTT.

This chain connects TRBV12-3 or TRBV12-4 to TRBJ1-1; no clear D gene. The V end lost 6 bases, the J end lost 8 bases, and 22 bases lay between the germline ends. The CDR3 consists of 15 residues. CDR3 loop: CASRSEAGGIREAFF. Here the CDR3 DNA reads TGTGCCAGCAGGTCTGAGGCTGGCGGGATTCGGGAAGCTTTCTTT.

This clonotype was counted many times. V gene TRBV30 combines with J gene TRBJ1-1; D is undetermined. CDR1 GTSNPN and CDR2 SVGIG come from the germline V gene (reference sequence). The CDR3 has 10 residues. V shed 8 bases and J shed 3 bases, with 7 bases lying between them. In DNA form, the CDR3 reads TGTGCCCTTGGGGACACTGAAGCTTTCTTT. Translation gives CALGDTEAFF.

This clonotype was picked up many times. The chain couples TRBV7-9 to TRBJ2-2; D is possibly TRBD2 (6 bases). The CDR3 runs to 18 residues. From germline, CDR1 is SEHNR and CDR2 FQNEAQ (reference sequence). V shed 4 bases and J shed 1 base, with 19 bases lying between them. CDR3 bases: TGTGCCAGCAGCTGGCGAACGGGACTGGAGAGGAACACCGGGGAGCTGTTTTTT. Translated: CASSWRTGLERNTGELFF.

DNA for the CDR3: TGCGCCAGCAGTGAGTCGAAACTAGCGGGGGCTAAAAACCAAGAGACCCAGTACTTC. Its translation: CASSESKLAGAKNQETQYF. The V call is TRBV10-2, the J call TRBJ2-5, with TRBD2 matching over 11 bases. V lost 0 bases, J lost 0 bases, and 9 bases stayed unmatched. This CDR3 has 19 residues. CDR1 WSHSY and CDR2 SAAADI come from the germline V gene.

This clonotype occurred many times. This sequence joins TRBV7-2 and TRBJ2-2; D is uncertain. The CDR3 sequence is 13 residues long. Trimming pared 5 bases from V and 5 bases from J, leaving 9 bases between. Germline loops: CDR1 SGHTA, CDR2 FQGNSA. This CDR3 reads CASSQATTGELFF. The CDR3 DNA sequence: TGTGCCAGCAGCCAGGCGACGACCGGGGAGCTGTTTTTT.